This passage covers 5 T cell receptor beta chains from one sample sequenced in a study of cytomegalovirus exposure and HLA in healthy donors. With 60 Vbeta and 13 Jbeta primers, the PCR was carried out. Method: immunoSEQ multiplex PCR; TCRdb's copy keeps in-frame clones and lacks some. The sample lists approximately 160,000 clones, approximately 84% occurring once. Sequencing input: PBMCs. Every receptor here comes from a middle-aged woman in good health and CMV-seropositive.

The rearrangement uses TRBV11-2 and TRBJ1-2; D unclear. Trimming left V 2 bases short and J 6 bases short, with 10 bases between. The CDR3 is 13 amino acids. In germline, CDR1 is SGHAT, CDR2 FQNNGV. Here the CDR3 reads CASSLTGRDGYTF. The CDR3 DNA reads as TGTGCCAGCAGCTTAACCGGGAGGGATGGCTACACCTTC.

The chain carries TRBV5-4 and TRBJ1-2, with 9 bases that match TRBD1. The germline CDR1 and CDR2 sequences are SGHNT and YYREEE (reference sequence). Germline trimming cut 2 bases from V and 6 bases from J; bases unmatched to any gene: 5. The CDR3 is 14 amino acids. The CDR3 region has the DNA TGTGCCAGCAGCTTTTTGGGACAGGGCGATGGCTACACCTTC. Amino acids: CASSFLGQGDGYTF.

The CDR3 nucleotides read TGTGCCAGCAACCGGGACAGTAACTATGGCTACACCTTC. It yields the protein CASNRDSNYGYTF. The genes are TRBV19 and TRBJ1-2; the match to TRBD1 covers 7 bases. The junction had 5 bases not matched to a gene; V was cut back by 9 bases and J by 1 base. This CDR3 comprises 13 residues. Germline V gene data show CDR1 as LNHDA and CDR2 as SQIVND (reference sequence).

The chain carries TRBV28 and TRBJ2-5; D is uncertain. Looked up from germline, CDR1 is MDHEN and CDR2 is SYDVKM. The CDR3 extends over 14 amino acids. V was cut by 2 bases and J by 0 bases, with 7 bases left in between. The CDR3 is CASSLGRYQETQYF. In DNA form, the CDR3 reads TGTGCCAGCAGTTTAGGCAGGTACCAAGAGACCCAGTACTTC.

This clone was found a few times. The chain has TRBV5-4 and TRBJ2-1; D perhaps matches TRBD2 (5 bases). The CDR3 sequence is 13 residues long. V lost 4 bases, J lost 2 bases, and 7 bases lay in between. Germline CDR1 is SGHNT and CDR2 is YYREEE (reference sequence). The CDR3 DNA reads TGTGCCAGCAGCCCCGGGGCCTACAATGAGCAGTTCTTC. Its protein is CASSPGAYNEQFF.